The present T cell receptor beta chain was sequenced within a study of T cell responses to AZD1222 COVID-19 vaccine. General study results and limits: Scientists sampled the repertoires only once the peak T cell response had passed. Two AZD1222 administrations were followed by greater Spike-specific TCR breadth and depth.

Turning to this clone: The antigen remains unidentified.

The ends were cut back, 3 bases at V and 4 bases at J, with 7 bases in the middle. Germline lookup yields CDR1 SNHLY and CDR2 FYNNEI. This CDR3 is built from 12 residues. Using immunoSEQ multiplex PCR, the repertoire was profiled, and TCRdb retains in-frame clones only, with some absent. The sample lists approximately 190,000 clones; approximately 90% were seen once. The TCR originated in an adult in good health. The sample in question was peripheral blood, obtained on day 0 of AZD1222 vaccination. The chain joins TRBV2 to TRBJ2-7; perhaps TRBD2 as D (5 bases). The CDR3 sequence is CASSDRGYEQYF. As DNA, the CDR3 is TGTGCCAGCAGTGATCGGGGTTACGAGCAGTACTTC.